These 25 T cell receptor beta chains came from one sample sequenced in a study of identical twins. TCRdb re-called the 5' RACE reads through MiXCR, storing one row per CDR3 protein. The data contain about 470,000 distinct CDR3 sequences, less than 25% of them seen just once; the ten biggest clones take up about 2.7%. The sample also formed part of further work on T cells expressing NK-cell markers.

Sequenced sample: CD4+ T cells sorted from blood. These receptors came from a woman under 30 in good health.

The V gene is TRBV12-5, the J gene TRBJ2-1, with 9 bases that match TRBD2. The germline gives CDR1 LGHNT, CDR2 FRNRAP. J lost 9 bases, V lost 1 base, and 7 bases had no gene match. The CDR3 runs to 15 residues. The CDR3 DNA reads TGTGCTAGTGGTTTGGAACCATTAGCGGGAGCTGAGCAGTTCTTC. Translated: CASGLEPLAGAEQFF.

This clonotype was seen more than once but under ten times. The chain joins TRBV6-2 or TRBV6-3 to TRBJ2-7; D is perhaps TRBD1 (7 bases). V dropped 2 bases and J dropped 2 bases, with 13 bases sitting between them. CDR1 MNHEY and CDR2 SVGEGT come from the germline V gene. The length of the CDR3 is 15 residues. CDR3 sequence reads: CASSYNAGGTYEQYF. Written as DNA, the CDR3 is TGTGCCAGCAGTTACAACGCAGGGGGGACCTACGAGCAGTACTTC.

This clonotype appeared a few times. The gene calls are TRBV12-3 or TRBV12-4 and TRBJ1-1; the match to TRBD1 covers 12 bases. The CDR3 sequence is 14 residues long. The ends lost 5 bases at V and 10 bases at J; junction bases unmatched: 8. The CDR3 nucleotides are TGTGCCAGCAGTAGGGGACAGGGGGCAGCGGGAGCTTTCTTT. Translated: CASSRGQGAAGAFF.

This rearrangement joins TRBV27 to TRBJ1-1; D may be TRBD1 (5 bases). Trimming shortened V by 4 bases and J by 0 bases, and 15 bases separated the two germline ends. The V gene's germline CDR1 is MNHEY and CDR2 SMNVEV (reference sequence). CDR3 length: 16 residues. The CDR3 sequence: CASSSRRGIVNTEAFF. The CDR3 bases are TGTGCCAGCAGTTCCCGACGGGGGATAGTGAACACTGAAGCTTTCTTT.

This clonotype was counted a few times. The V call is TRBV12-3 or TRBV12-4, the J call TRBJ2-2; D remains unclear. Trimming took off 2 bases at V and 6 bases at J, with 13 bases between the two ends. CDR3 length: 15 residues. CDR3: CASSLRTGGAGELFF. CDR3 in DNA: TGTGCCAGCAGTTTAAGGACGGGTGGGGCCGGGGAGCTGTTTTTT.

The sample holds a few counts of this clonotype. The chain recombines TRBV29-1 with TRBJ2-1; D could derive from TRBD1 or TRBD2 (5 bases each). Trimming pared 4 bases from V and 8 bases from J, leaving 15 bases between. Germline V lookup: CDR1 SQVTM, CDR2 ANQGSEA. The CDR3 runs to 13 residues. This chain's CDR3 is CSVAGLVGDEQFF. In DNA, the CDR3 is TGCAGCGTTGCGGGGCTAGTCGGGGATGAGCAGTTCTTC.

The rearrangement uses TRBV30 and TRBJ1-1; D gene ambiguous. Germline V gene data show CDR1 as GTSNPN and CDR2 as SVGIG (reference sequence). V gave up 3 bases and J gave up 3 bases, with 14 bases separating them. The CDR3 loop spans 14 amino acids. The CDR3 sequence: CAWRVGPTDTEAFF. As DNA, the CDR3 is TGTGCCTGGAGAGTCGGGCCGACTGACACTGAAGCTTTCTTT.

The chain is built from TRBV29-1 and TRBJ1-1, with D hard to call. The germline V and J ends were trimmed by 4 bases and 2 bases, with 8 bases remaining between them. This CDR3 region has 12 residues. CDR1 is SQVTM and CDR2 is ANQGSEA in the germline V gene. Written as DNA, the CDR3 is TGCAGCGTTGGTAAGGTTAACACTGAAGCTTTCTTT. Protein product: CSVGKVNTEAFF.

This clonotype was counted ten times or more. The chain employs TRBV27 and TRBJ1-1; D is ambiguous. The CDR3 has 12 amino acids. Germline V gene sequence: CDR1 MNHEY, CDR2 SMNVEV (reference sequence). V was trimmed by 8 bases and J by 0 bases, leaving 7 bases between them. The CDR3 sequence: CASGRLNTEAFF. The CDR3 coding sequence is TGTGCCAGCGGACGGTTGAACACTGAAGCTTTCTTT.

The V call is TRBV6-1, the J call TRBJ1-2; 8 bases agree with TRBD1. V shed 5 bases and J 8 bases; nucleotides not matched to a gene: 7. The germline CDR1 and CDR2 sequences are MNHNS and SASEGT. The CDR3 is 13 amino acids. The CDR3, as DNA: TGTGCCAGCAGTCGGACAGGGCTACACGGCTACACCTTC. Translating it yields CASSRTGLHGYTF.

This clonotype was seen more than once but under ten times. This chain uses TRBV19 with TRBJ2-1; 11 bases align to TRBD2. Per the germline V gene, CDR1 is LNHDA and CDR2 is SQIVND (reference sequence). The CDR3 contains 17 residues. V dropped 2 bases and J dropped 4; count of bases not matched to a gene: 7. As DNA, the CDR3 is TGTGCCAGTAGTATAACCTCTAGCGGGAGGCGTTACAATGAGCAGTTCTTC. Translation: CASSITSSGRRYNEQFF. Complete variable domain (other parts from reference TRBV19 and TRBJ2-1): DGGITQSPKYLFRKEGQNVTLSCEQNLNHDAMYWYRQDPGQGLRLIYYSQIVNDFQKGDIAEGYSVSREKKESFPLTVTSAQKNPTAFYLCASSITSSGRRYNEQFFGPGTRLTVL.

The V call is TRBV20-1, the J call TRBJ2-3, with a weak D call TRBD2 (6 bases). The length of the CDR3 is 14 residues. With 6 bases removed from V and 0 bases from J, the gap between germline ends came to 13 bases. Germline V gene lookup returns CDR1 DFQATT and CDR2 SNEGSKA (reference sequence). CDR3 loop: CSAVGGSSTDTQYF. The DNA for the CDR3 is TGCAGTGCCGTGGGGGGTTCTAGCACAGATACGCAGTATTTT.

The chain carries TRBV15 and TRBJ1-1; D uncertain. There are 15 residues in the CDR3. V lost 0 bases to trimming and J lost 7 bases, with 15 bases between them. Germline values: CDR1 LNHNV, CDR2 YYDKDF (reference sequence). CDR3 DNA sequence: TGTGCCACCAGCAGAGATAGATTCGGTATTGGTGAAGCTTTCTTT. It encodes CATSRDRFGIGEAFF.

In this sample, this clonotype turned up a few times. The gene calls are TRBV10-3 and TRBJ2-2, with D tentatively TRBD2 (5 bases). The germline V gene has CDR1 ENHRY and CDR2 SYGVKD. This CDR3 has 13 residues. V was pared by 5 bases and J by 3 bases, with 7 bases between. The CDR3 DNA reads TGTGCCATCAGTAAGGAGGACACCGGGGAGCTGTTTTTT. Translation gives CAISKEDTGELFF.

The chain couples TRBV6-5 to TRBJ2-6, with TRBD1 identical over 7 bases. The CDR3 has 18 amino acids. Germline CDR1 MNHEY, CDR2 SVGAGI. V dropped 4 bases and J dropped 0; count of bases not matched to a gene: 9. CDR3: CASSSTDRASSGANVLTF. As DNA, the CDR3 is TGTGCCAGCAGTTCCACCGACAGGGCTAGCTCTGGGGCCAACGTCCTGACTTTC.

This clonotype was detected only a few times. This is likely a read error, given that the CDR3 carries no conserved phenylalanine or tryptophan at its end. It is unclear where the CDR3 begins or ends on the DNA, so no DNA is shown, and the CDR3 is as TCRdb lists it. The rearrangement uses TRBV7-8 and TRBJ2-7; TRBD1 was called by the table and not checked on the DNA. Both ends counted, the CDR3 spans 13 residues. The germline gives CDR1 SGHVS, CDR2 FQNEAQ. CDR3 amino acids: CASSLAPRTGAFI.

V gene TRBV5-5 combines with J gene TRBJ2-2; D remains ambiguous. V lost 1 base and J lost 0, with 13 bases in between. The CDR3 length is 17 residues. Germline V gives CDR1 SGHKS, CDR2 YYEKEE (reference sequence). CDR3 DNA: TGTGCCAGCAGCTTGTTAAGGCTAGGTTCGAACACCGGGGAGCTGTTTTTT. As protein: CASSLLRLGSNTGELFF.

The V and J genes are TRBV5-4 and TRBJ2-1; TRBD2 aligns across 9 bases. V shed 4 bases and J 6 bases; nucleotides not matched to a gene: 14. Germline-derived CDR1 and CDR2 are SGHNT and YYREEE (reference sequence). The CDR3 length is 17 residues. CDR3 region: CASSPPRGREGVNEQFF. CDR3 in DNA: TGTGCCAGCAGCCCGCCGAGGGGGCGGGAGGGGGTCAATGAGCAGTTCTTC.

The chain is built from TRBV7-2 and TRBJ1-1; no firm D call. Between the trimmed V and J ends, which lost 3 bases and 1 base, there was a span of 6 bases. This CDR3 region has 13 residues. CDR1 is SGHTA, CDR2 FQGNSA, per germline. The CDR3: CASSFSWNTEAFF. The CDR3 DNA is TGTGCCAGCAGCTTCAGTTGGAACACTGAAGCTTTCTTT. Full variable domain (outside the CDR3, taken from reference TRBV7-2 and TRBJ1-1): GAGVSQSPSNKVTEKGKDVELRCDPISGHTALYWYRQSLGQGLEFLIYFQGNSAPDKSGLPSDRFSAERTGGSVSTLTIQRTQQEDSAVYLCASSFSWNTEAFFGQGTRLTVV.

J is TRBJ2-3 and V is TRBV11-1; 9 nucleotides agree with TRBD1. CDR3 length: 18 residues. Looked up from germline, CDR1 is SGHAT and CDR2 is FQDESV (reference sequence). V was pared by 5 bases and J by 6 bases, with 18 bases of the junction left unmatched. DNA of the CDR3: TGTGCCAGCAGCCCACGAAGGGACAGGGTTGGGTTCGTGGATACGCAGTATTTT. Translation gives CASSPRRDRVGFVDTQYF.

This sequence joins TRBV6-5 and TRBJ1-2; 9 bases match TRBD1. V was pared by 3 bases and J by 2 bases, with 4 bases of the junction left unmatched. The CDR3 sequence is 15 residues long. Germline CDR1 MNHEY, CDR2 SVGAGI. This CDR3 is CASSYGQGRNYGYTF. The CDR3 DNA is TGTGCCAGCAGTTATGGACAGGGGAGGAACTATGGCTACACCTTC.

This clonotype was found a few times. This CDR3 is CASRSTGRGTDTQYF. DNA of the CDR3: TGTGCCAGCAGATCCACAGGGCGCGGCACAGATACGCAGTATTTT. The chain is built from TRBV27 and TRBJ2-3, with D possibly being TRBD1 (6 bases). Trimming cost V 6 bases and J 1 base, with 14 bases left between them. The length of the CDR3 is 15 residues. The germline V gene encodes CDR1 MNHEY and CDR2 SMNVEV (reference sequence).

The chain employs TRBV7-2 and TRBJ1-2; maybe TRBD1 (6 bases). V dropped 5 bases and J dropped 6 bases, with 16 bases sitting between them. The CDR3 is 14 amino acids. The germline V gene encodes CDR1 SGHTA and CDR2 FQGNSA. The CDR3 nucleotides are TGTGCCAGCAGCCGCGATACCTACAGGGATGGCTACACCTTC. This gives the protein CASSRDTYRDGYTF.

In its sample, this clonotype was seen a few times. V and J are TRBV9 and TRBJ1-1; no reliable D call. CDR3 size: 16 residues. Trimming took off 0 bases at V and 1 base at J, with 13 bases between the two ends. Germline CDR1 and CDR2: SGDLS and YYNGEE. CDR3 sequence (DNA): TGTGCCAGCAGCGTAGGGGTCGGGATCCGGAACACTGAAGCTTTCTTT. Its translation is CASSVGVGIRNTEAFF.

Only a few counts were recorded for this clonotype. The genes are TRBV12-3 or TRBV12-4 and TRBJ1-3, with D uncertain. Trimming pared 2 bases from V and 7 bases from J, leaving 3 bases between. The CDR3 covers 11 residues. This CDR3 is CASSLKNTIYF. The CDR3 DNA reads TGTGCCAGCAGTTTAAAGAACACCATATATTTT.